These T cell receptor beta chains were read from a single sample in a study of neoadjuvant anti-PD-1 for oral cavity cancer. Clones were sequenced by immunoSEQ multiplex PCR, and TCRdb holds only the in-frame ones, with some missing. Of some 9,800 clones listed, about 65% were seen once; the top ten hold roughly 4.1%. Here the sequenced sample was PBMCs, taken after nivolumab (anti-PD-1) treatment. The receptor set was obtained from a person aged 40-85 years with oral cavity squamous cell carcinoma. Both conserved end residues are part of each CDR3. The D gene is left open where the match is weak. Size is stated for part of the rows, as once, few or many counts, or as a class when the clone is expanded.

CDR3 protein | CDR3 DNA | D gene | clone size | J gene | V gene
CASSIPRNEQFF | TGTGCCAGTAGTATACCACGGAATGAGCAGTTCTTC | - | - | TRBJ2-1 | TRBV19
CASRETGAYQETQYF | TGTGCCAGCAGGGAGACAGGGGCCTACCAAGAGACCCAGTACTTC | TRBD1 | - | TRBJ2-5 | TRBV11-2
CASSYGRDRRGTEAFF | TGTGCCAGCAGTTACGGAAGGGACAGGCGGGGCACTGAAGCTTTCTTT | TRBD1 | few | TRBJ1-1 | TRBV6-5
CASSDNAAGGTDTQYF | TGTGCCAGCAGTGACAACGCGGCAGGAGGCACAGATACGCAGTATTTT | - | once | TRBJ2-3 | TRBV6-4
CASNVQAARRNQPQHF | TGTGCCAGCAATGTGCAGGCTGCCCGAAGGAATCAGCCCCAGCATTTT | - | - | TRBJ1-5 | TRBV6-6
CASSLSRVAGYTF | TGTGCCAGCAGCCTTTCCAGGGTTGCTGGCTACACCTTC | - | - | TRBJ1-2 | TRBV5-6
CASSEPGPMGLYEQYF | TGTGCCAGCAGTGAACCAGGTCCAATGGGGCTCTACGAGCAGTACTTC | - | few | TRBJ2-7 | TRBV2
CASSQTGEPYTEAFF | TGTGCCAGCAGCCAAACCGGGGAACCCTACACTGAAGCTTTCTTT | - | few | TRBJ1-1 | TRBV14
CASSTGARKYF | TGTGCCAGCTCAACAGGGGCCCGCAAGTACTTC | TRBD1 | - | TRBJ2-5 | TRBV28
CASSLIANNSPLHF | TGTGCCAGCAGTCTAATAGCTAATAATTCACCCCTCCACTTT | - | once | TRBJ1-6 | TRBV27
CASSLTLGAFTEAFF | TGTGCCAGCAGCTTAACCCTCGGGGCCTTCACTGAAGCTTTCTTT | - | - | TRBJ1-1 | TRBV7-2
CASSLLHRDDRDTIYF | TGCGCCAGCAGCTTACTACACAGGGATGATAGGGACACCATATATTTT | - | few | TRBJ1-3 | TRBV5-1
CASIQTGGRTEAFF | TGTGCCAGTATACAAACAGGAGGAAGGACTGAAGCTTTCTTT | - | - | TRBJ1-1 | TRBV19
CASSPAVEGGYTF | TGTGCCAGCAGCCCCGCCGTGGAGGGAGGCTACACCTTC | - | - | TRBJ1-2 | TRBV6-6
CASTPSGIPHEQYF | TGTGCCAGTACCCCTAGCGGGATCCCCCACGAGCAGTACTTC | TRBD2 | - | TRBJ2-7 | TRBV19
CASVGRTSGGPTDTQYF | TGTGCCAGCGTGGGAAGGACTAGCGGGGGCCCCACAGATACGCAGTATTTT | TRBD2 | - | TRBJ2-3 | TRBV2
CASSESYGSTDTQYF | TGTGCCAGCAGTGAATCTTACGGGAGCACAGATACGCAGTATTTT | - | - | TRBJ2-3 | TRBV25-1
CASSVGVGREAFF | TGTGCCAGCAGCGTAGGGGTAGGGAGGGAAGCTTTCTTT | - | - | TRBJ1-1 | TRBV9